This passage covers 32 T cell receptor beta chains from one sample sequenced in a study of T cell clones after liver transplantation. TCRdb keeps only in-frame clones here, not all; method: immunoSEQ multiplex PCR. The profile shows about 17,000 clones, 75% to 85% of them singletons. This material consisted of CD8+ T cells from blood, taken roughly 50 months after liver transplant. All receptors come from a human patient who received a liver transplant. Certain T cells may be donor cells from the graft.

CDR3 protein: CASSEIFRFGQPQHF. The CDR3, as DNA: TGTGCCAGCAGTGAAATCTTCAGGTTCGGTCAGCCCCAGCATTTT. This chain uses TRBV6-1 with TRBJ1-5; no reliable D call. V was cut by 2 bases and J by 6 bases, with 14 bases left in between. Germline values: CDR1 MNHNS, CDR2 SASEGT. The CDR3 has 15 amino acids.

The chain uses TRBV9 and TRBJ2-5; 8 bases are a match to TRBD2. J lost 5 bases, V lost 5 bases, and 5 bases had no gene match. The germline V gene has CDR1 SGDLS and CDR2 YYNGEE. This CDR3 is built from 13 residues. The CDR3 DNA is TGTGCCAGCAGGGGTAGCGGGGACGAGACCCAGTACTTC. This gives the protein CASRGSGDETQYF.

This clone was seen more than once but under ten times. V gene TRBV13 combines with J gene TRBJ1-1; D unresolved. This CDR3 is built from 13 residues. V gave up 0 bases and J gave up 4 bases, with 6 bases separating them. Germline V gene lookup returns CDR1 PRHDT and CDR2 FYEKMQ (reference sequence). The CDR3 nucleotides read TGTGCCAGCAGCTTAGGCCTGTCCACTGAAGCTTTCTTT. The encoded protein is CASSLGLSTEAFF.

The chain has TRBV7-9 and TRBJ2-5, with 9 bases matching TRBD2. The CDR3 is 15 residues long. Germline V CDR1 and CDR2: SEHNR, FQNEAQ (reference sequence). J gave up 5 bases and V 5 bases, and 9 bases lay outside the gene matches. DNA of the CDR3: TGTGCCAGCAGCCCAGGTGGGACTAGCTGGGAGACCCAGTACTTC. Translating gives CASSPGGTSWETQYF.

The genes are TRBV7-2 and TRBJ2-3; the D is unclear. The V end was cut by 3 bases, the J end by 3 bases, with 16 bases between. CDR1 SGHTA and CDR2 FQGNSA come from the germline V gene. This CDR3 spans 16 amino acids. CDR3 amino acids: CASSFIGFRVTDTQYF. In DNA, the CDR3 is TGTGCCAGCAGCTTCATAGGTTTTCGGGTTACAGATACGCAGTATTTT.

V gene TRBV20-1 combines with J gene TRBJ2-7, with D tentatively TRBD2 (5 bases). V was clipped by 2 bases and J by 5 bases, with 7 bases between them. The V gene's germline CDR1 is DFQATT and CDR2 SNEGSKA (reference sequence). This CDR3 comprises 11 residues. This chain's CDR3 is CSARSGNEQYF. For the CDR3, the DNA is TGCAGTGCTAGATCGGGGAACGAGCAGTACTTC.

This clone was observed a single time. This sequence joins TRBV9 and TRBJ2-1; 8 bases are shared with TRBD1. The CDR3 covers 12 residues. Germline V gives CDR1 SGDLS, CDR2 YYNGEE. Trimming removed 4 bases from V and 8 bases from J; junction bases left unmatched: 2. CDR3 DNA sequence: TGTGCCAGCAGCCAGACAGGGGATGAGCAGTTCTTC. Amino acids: CASSQTGDEQFF.

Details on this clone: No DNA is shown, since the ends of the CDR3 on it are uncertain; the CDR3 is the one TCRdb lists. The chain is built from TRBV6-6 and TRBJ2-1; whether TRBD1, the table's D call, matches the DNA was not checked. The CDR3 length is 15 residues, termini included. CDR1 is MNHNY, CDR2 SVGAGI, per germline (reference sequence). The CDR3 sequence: CASSSSPGNYNEQFF.

CDR3 bases: TGTGCCAGCAGCCAGGAAGTTACCTATGGCTACACCTTC. Translation: CASSQEVTYGYTF. The chain couples TRBV7-9 to TRBJ1-2; D is unresolved. Germline V gene data show CDR1 as SEHNR and CDR2 as FQNEAQ (reference sequence). Trimming took 5 bases from V and 4 from J, leaving 11 bases between them. The CDR3 is 13 residues long.

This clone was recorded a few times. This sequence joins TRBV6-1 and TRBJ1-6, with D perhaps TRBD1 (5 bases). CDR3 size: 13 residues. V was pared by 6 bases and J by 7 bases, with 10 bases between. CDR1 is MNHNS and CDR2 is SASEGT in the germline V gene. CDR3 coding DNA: TGTGCCAGCAGGGGGCTGGGGAATTCACCCCTCCACTTT. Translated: CASRGLGNSPLHF.

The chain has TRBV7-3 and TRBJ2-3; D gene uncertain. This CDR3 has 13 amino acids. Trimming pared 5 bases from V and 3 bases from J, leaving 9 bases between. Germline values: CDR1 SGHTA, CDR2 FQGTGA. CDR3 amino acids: CASSQEGTDTQYF. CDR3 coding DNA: TGTGCCAGCAGCCAGGAAGGGACAGATACGCAGTATTTT.

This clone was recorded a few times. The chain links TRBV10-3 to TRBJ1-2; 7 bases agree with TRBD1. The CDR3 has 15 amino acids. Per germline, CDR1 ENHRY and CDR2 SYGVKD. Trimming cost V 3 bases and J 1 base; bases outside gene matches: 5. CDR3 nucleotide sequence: TGTGCCATCAGTGACACAGGGGATTTTAACTATGGCTACACCTTC. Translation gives CAISDTGDFNYGYTF.

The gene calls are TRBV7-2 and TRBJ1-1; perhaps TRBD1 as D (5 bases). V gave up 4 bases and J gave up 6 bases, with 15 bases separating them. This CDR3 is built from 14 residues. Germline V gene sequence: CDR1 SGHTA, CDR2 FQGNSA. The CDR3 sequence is CASSWVFGDPEAFF. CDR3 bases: TGTGCCAGCAGCTGGGTCTTCGGGGACCCTGAAGCTTTCTTT.

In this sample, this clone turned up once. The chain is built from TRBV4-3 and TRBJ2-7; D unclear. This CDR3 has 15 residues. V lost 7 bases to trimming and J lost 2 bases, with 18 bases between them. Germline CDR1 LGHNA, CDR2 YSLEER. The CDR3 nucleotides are TGCGCCAGCACCCCAGAACGAACTGATACCTACGAGCAGTACTTC. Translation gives CASTPERTDTYEQYF.

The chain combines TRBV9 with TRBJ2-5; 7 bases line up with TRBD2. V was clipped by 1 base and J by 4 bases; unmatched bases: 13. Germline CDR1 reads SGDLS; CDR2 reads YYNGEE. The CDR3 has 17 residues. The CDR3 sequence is CASSVSPGGTLLETQYF. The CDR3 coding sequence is TGTGCCAGCAGCGTATCCCCGGGAGGAACGTTGCTAGAGACCCAGTACTTC.

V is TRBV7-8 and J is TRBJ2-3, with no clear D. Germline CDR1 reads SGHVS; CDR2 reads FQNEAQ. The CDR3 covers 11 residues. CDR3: CASRFTDTQYF. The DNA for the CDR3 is TGTGCTTCGAGATTCACAGATACGCAGTATTTT.

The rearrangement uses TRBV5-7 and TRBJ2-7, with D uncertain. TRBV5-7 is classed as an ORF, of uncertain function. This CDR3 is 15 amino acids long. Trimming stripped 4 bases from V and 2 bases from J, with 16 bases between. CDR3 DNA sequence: TGTGCCAGCAGCCATGAGAGAGGAAAGACCTACGAGCAGTACTTC. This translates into CASSHERGKTYEQYF.

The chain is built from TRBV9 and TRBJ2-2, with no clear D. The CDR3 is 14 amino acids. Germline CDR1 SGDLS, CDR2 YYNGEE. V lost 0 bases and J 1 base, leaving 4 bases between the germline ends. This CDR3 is CASSVVLNTGELFF. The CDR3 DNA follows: TGTGCCAGCAGCGTAGTTCTGAACACCGGGGAGCTGTTTTTT.

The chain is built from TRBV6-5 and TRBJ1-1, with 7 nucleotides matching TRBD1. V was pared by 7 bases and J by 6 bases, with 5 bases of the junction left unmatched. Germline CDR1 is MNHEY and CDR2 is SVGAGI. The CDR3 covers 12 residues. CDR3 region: CASTAGGPEAFF. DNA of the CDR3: TGTGCCAGCACCGCAGGGGGGCCTGAAGCTTTCTTT.

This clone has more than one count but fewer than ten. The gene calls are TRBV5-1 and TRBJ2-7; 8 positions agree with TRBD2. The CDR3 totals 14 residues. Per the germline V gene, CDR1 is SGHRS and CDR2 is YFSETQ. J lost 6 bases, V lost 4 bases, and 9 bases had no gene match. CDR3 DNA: TGCGCCAGCAGCCCCGGGAGGGGGGGCGGCGAGCAGTACTTC. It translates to CASSPGRGGGEQYF.

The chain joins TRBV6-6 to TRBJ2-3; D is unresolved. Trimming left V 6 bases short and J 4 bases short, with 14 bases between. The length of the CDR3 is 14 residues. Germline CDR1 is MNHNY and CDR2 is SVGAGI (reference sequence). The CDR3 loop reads CASRTGLGADTQYF. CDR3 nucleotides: TGTGCCAGCAGAACGGGCCTAGGCGCAGATACGCAGTATTTT.

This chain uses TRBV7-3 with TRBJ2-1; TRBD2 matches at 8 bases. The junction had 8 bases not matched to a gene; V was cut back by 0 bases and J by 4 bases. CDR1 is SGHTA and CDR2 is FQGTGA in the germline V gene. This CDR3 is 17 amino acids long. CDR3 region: CASSLTEGLVGYNEQFF. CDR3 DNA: TGTGCCAGCAGCTTAACTGAGGGACTAGTAGGATACAATGAGCAGTTCTTC.

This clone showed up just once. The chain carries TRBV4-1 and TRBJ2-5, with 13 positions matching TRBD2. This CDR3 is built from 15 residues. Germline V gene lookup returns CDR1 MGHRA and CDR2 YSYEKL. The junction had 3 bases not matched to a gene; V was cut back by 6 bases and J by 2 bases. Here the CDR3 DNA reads TGCGCCAGCAGGGGGACTAGCGGGGATCAAGAGACCCAGTACTTC. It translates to CASRGTSGDQETQYF.

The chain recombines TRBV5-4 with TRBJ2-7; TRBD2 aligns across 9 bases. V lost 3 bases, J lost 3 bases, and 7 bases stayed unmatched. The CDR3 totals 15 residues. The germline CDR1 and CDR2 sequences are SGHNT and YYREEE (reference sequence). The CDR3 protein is CASSSWSSGGYEQYF. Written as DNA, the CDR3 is TGTGCCAGCAGCTCATGGAGTAGCGGGGGCTACGAGCAGTACTTC.

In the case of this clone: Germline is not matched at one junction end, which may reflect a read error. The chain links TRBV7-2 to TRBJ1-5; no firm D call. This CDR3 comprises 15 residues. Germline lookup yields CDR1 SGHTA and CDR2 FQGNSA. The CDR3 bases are TGCGCCAGCTCGTGGGATTTGGGGAGCAATCAGCCCCAGCATTTT. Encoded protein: CASSWDLGSNQPQHF.

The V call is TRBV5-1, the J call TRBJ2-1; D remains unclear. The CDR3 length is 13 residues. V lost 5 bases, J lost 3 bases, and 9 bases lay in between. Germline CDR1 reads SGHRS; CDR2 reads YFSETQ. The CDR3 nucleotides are TGCGCCAGCAGTAGGGAAAACTACAATGAGCAGTTCTTC. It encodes CASSRENYNEQFF. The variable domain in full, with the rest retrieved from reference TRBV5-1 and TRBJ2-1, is KAGVTQTPRYLIKTRGQQVTLSCSPISGHRSVSWYQQTPGQGLQFLFEYFSETQRNKGNFPGRFSGRQFSNSRSEMNVSTLELGDSALYLCASSRENYNEQFFGPGTRLTVL.

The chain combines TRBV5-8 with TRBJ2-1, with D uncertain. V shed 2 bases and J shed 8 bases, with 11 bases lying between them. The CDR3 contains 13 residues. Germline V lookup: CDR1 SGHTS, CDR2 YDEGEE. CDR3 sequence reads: CASSFPANDEQFF. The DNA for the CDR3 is TGTGCCAGCAGCTTCCCAGCGAACGATGAGCAGTTCTTC. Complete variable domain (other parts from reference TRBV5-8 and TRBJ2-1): EAGVTQSPTHLIKTRGQQATLRCSPISGHTSVYWYQQALGLGLQFLLWYDEGEERNRGNFPPRFSGRQFPNYSSELNVNALELEDSALYLCASSFPANDEQFFGPGTRLTVL.

The CDR3 loop reads CASSLSRVSGAVSADTQYF. The CDR3, as DNA: TGTGCCAGCAGCTTATCCAGGGTTAGCGGGGCAGTGTCGGCAGATACGCAGTATTTT. V gene TRBV7-9 combines with J gene TRBJ2-3; TRBD2 agrees at 8 bases. This CDR3 region has 19 residues. The J segment lost 4 bases and the V segment lost 2 bases, leaving 17 bases of the junction unmatched. Per the germline V gene, CDR1 is SEHNR and CDR2 is FQNEAQ (reference sequence).

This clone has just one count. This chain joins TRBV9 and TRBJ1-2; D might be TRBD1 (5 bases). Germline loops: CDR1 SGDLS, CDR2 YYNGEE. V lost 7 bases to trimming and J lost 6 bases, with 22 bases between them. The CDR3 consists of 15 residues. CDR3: CASGGTGYGIDGYTF. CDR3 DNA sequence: TGTGCCAGCGGAGGAACAGGATATGGGATTGATGGCTACACCTTC.

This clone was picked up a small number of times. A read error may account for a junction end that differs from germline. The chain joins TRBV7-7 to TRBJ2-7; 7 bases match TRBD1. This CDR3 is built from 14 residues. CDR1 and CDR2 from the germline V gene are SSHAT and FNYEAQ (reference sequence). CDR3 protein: CASSLVQGDYEQYF. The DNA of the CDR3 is TGTGCTAGCAGCTTAGTTCAGGGGGACTACGAGCAGTACTTC.

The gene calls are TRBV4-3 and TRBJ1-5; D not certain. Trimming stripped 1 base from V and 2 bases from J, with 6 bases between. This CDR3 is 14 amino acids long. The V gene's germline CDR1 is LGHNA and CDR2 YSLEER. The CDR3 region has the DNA TGCGCCAGCAGCCAAGTGACGGGCAATCAGCCCCAGCATTTT. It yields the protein CASSQVTGNQPQHF.

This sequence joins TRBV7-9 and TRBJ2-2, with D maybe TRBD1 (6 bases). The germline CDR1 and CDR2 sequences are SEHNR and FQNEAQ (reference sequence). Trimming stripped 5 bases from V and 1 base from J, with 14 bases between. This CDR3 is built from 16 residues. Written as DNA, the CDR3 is TGTGCCAGCAGCGTGGTATTGACAGGGAACACCGGGGAGCTGTTTTTT. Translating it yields CASSVVLTGNTGELFF. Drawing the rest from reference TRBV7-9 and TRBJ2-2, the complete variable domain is DTGVSQNPRHKITKRGQNVTFRCDPISEHNRLYWYRQTLGQGPEFLTYFQNEAQLEKSRLLSDRFSAERPKGSFSTLEIQRTEQGDSAMYLCASSVVLTGNTGELFFGEGSRLTVL.